The 5 T cell receptor beta chains reported below all come from one sample, sequenced in a study of T cells in tuberculosis. Assay: immunoSEQ multiplex PCR; the TCRdb copy retains only in-frame clones and omits some. The profile covers 25,000 to 35,000 clones, with about 95% appearing a single time and around 2% taken by the ten largest. What was sequenced was PBMCs. All receptors derive from a donor aged 10 to 29 with latent tuberculosis or without tuberculosis infection.

The chain couples TRBV13 to TRBJ1-2; TRBD1 agrees at 8 bases. The CDR3 sequence is 15 residues long. Germline V lookup: CDR1 PRHDT, CDR2 FYEKMQ (reference sequence). J gave up 4 bases and V 0 bases, and 4 bases lay outside the gene matches. This CDR3 reads CASSLGSGQGYGYTF. CDR3 nucleotide sequence: TGTGCCAGCAGCTTAGGTTCCGGACAGGGCTATGGCTACACCTTC.

This chain connects TRBV27 to TRBJ2-5; 7 bases fit TRBD2. CDR3 length: 13 residues. Germline CDR1 and CDR2: MNHEY and SMNVEV (reference sequence). With 8 bases clipped from V and 6 bases from J, the junction kept 9 bases outside the gene matches. This CDR3 reads CASCQAGEKTQYF. The CDR3 DNA is TGTGCCAGCTGTCAGGCGGGAGAGAAGACCCAGTACTTC.

The chain combines TRBV6-1 with TRBJ1-2, with D tentatively TRBD1 (6 bases). From germline, CDR1 is MNHNS and CDR2 SASEGT. The length of the CDR3 is 14 residues. Trimming removed 3 bases from V and 8 bases from J, with 16 bases in between. The CDR3 DNA reads as TGTGCCAGCAGTGACCGTAACAGGGTGAGCGGCTACACCTTC. Amino acid sequence: CASSDRNRVSGYTF.

The genes are TRBV11-2 and TRBJ2-5; 7 positions agree with TRBD2. The CDR3 is 15 residues long. Germline V gene data show CDR1 as SGHAT and CDR2 as FQNNGV. Losses at the gene ends were 1 base for V and 4 bases for J; bases not matched to a gene: 6. CDR3 DNA: TGTGCCAGCAGCTTAGGCGCGGGAGTAGGAGAGACCCAGTACTTC. Translation: CASSLGAGVGETQYF.

The genes are TRBV25-1 and TRBJ2-4; TRBD1 matches 8 bases. Germline CDR1 is MGHDK and CDR2 is SYGVNS. The CDR3 extends over 12 amino acids. Germline trimming cut 7 bases from V and 7 bases from J; bases unmatched to any gene: 3. Here the CDR3 reads CASTDRANIQYF. The DNA for the CDR3 is TGTGCCAGCACGGACAGGGCGAACATTCAGTACTTC.